A selection of T cell receptor beta chains follows, all from one sample in a study of cytomegalovirus exposure and HLA in healthy donors. Generated by immunoSEQ multiplex PCR, the TCRdb table keeps only in-frame clones and is missing some. This table holds about 160,000 clones, around four fifths found once. Sample: PBMCs. Every receptor here comes from a man aged 45-65 years in good health and CMV-seropositive. Both conserved end residues are part of each CDR3. Fields, in order: J gene, D gene, clone size, V gene, CDR3 DNA, CDR3 protein. A D gene is named only where the DNA matches it firmly. Rows may omit the clone size; those that give it use once, few, many or a size class.

>TRBJ1-1|.|.|TRBV7-2
TGTGCCAGCAGCCCAGAGGGGGGGGACACTGAAGCTTTCTTT
CASSPEGGDTEAFF
>TRBJ2-7|TRBD1|.|TRBV7-2
TGTGCCAGCAGCCGAAGGACAGGGTCCTACGAGCAGTACTTC
CASSRRTGSYEQYF
>TRBJ2-2|TRBD2|once|TRBV5-1
TGCGCCAGCAGCTTGGCCTCGGGGGAGGGCCCTTTGTTTTTT
CASSLASGEGPLFF
>TRBJ1-1|.|.|TRBV28
TGTGCCAGCAGTCCCCCTCGGGAGAACACTGAAGCTTTCTTT
CASSPPRENTEAFF
>TRBJ2-5|TRBD2|few|TRBV7-2
TGTGCCAGCAGGGCGGGGGGGCAAGAGACCCAGTACTTC
CASRAGGQETQYF
>TRBJ1-1|.|.|TRBV29-1
TGCAGCGTTGGGCCAGGGTTGAACACTGAAGCTTTCTTT
CSVGPGLNTEAFF
>TRBJ2-3|TRBD1|.|TRBV7-6
TGTGCCAGCAGCGTGGACAGGGACCCTCGCACAGATACGCAGTATTTT
CASSVDRDPRTDTQYF
>TRBJ2-1|.|.|TRBV2
TGTGCCGGCAGGGGGAGGTCTGGGAATGAGCAGTTCTTC
CAGRGRSGNEQFF
>TRBJ2-3|TRBD2|.|TRBV19
TGTGCCAGTAGTACGACTAGCGGGACGAATACGCAGTATTTT
CASSTTSGTNTQYF
>TRBJ1-3|.|.|TRBV2
TGTGCCAGCAGTCTTCAGACAGTCCCCTCTGGAAACACCATATATTTT
CASSLQTVPSGNTIYF
>TRBJ1-2|.|.|TRBV20-1
TGCAGTGCTAGAGATCGGTACACCTTC
CSARDRYTF
>TRBJ1-3|TRBD1|.|TRBV28
TGTGCCAGCAGCACGGGACAGGGCAGCTCTGGAAACACCATATATTTT
CASSTGQGSSGNTIYF
>TRBJ2-3|TRBD2|.|TRBV6-1
TGTGCCAGCAGTGAATCCCTAGCGGGAGTTGGAGATACGCAGTATTTT
CASSESLAGVGDTQYF
>TRBJ1-2|.|once|TRBV19
TGTGCCAGTAGTACCCGACAAGGCTACACCTTC
CASSTRQGYTF
>TRBJ2-3|.|.|TRBV4-2
TGTGCCAGCAGCCAAGATTCTAGCCAGGGGTCAGATACGCAGTATTTT
CASSQDSSQGSDTQYF
>TRBJ1-1|TRBD1|.|TRBV27
TGTGCCAGCAGTTTACGGGACAGGGAGACCACTGAAGCTTTCTTT
CASSLRDRETTEAFF